This TCR beta chain originates from a study of early T cells in non-severe SARS-CoV-2 infection. For the study at large: Unsorted whole-blood RNA was sequenced in bulk, leaving chains unpaired.

Individually, cDNA molecules had unique molecular identifiers attached to them. TCRdb independently ran MiXCR on the 5' RACE reads; one entry per CDR3 protein. The data contain about 110,000 distinct CDR3 sequences, about an eighth of them singletons. The sequenced sample was whole blood. The sequence was collected from an adult who was a healthcare worker with PCR-confirmed SARS-CoV-2 infection or an uninfected control (not recorded which).

Here the CDR3 DNA reads TGTGCCAGCAGGTTATCCAACAGGGACGAGCAGTACTTC. Its translation is CASRLSNRDEQYF. The chain recombines TRBV3-1 with TRBJ2-7; tentatively, D is TRBD1 (6 bases). This CDR3 spans 13 amino acids. V was clipped by 6 bases and J by 5 bases, with 14 bases between them. Germline V CDR1 and CDR2: LGHDT, YNNKEL (reference sequence).